The rows below give T cell receptor beta chains drawn from one sample of a study of CDR3 diversity in severe acne. TCRdb recomputed calls from the PCR reads with MiXCR, one row per CDR3 protein. The sample has fewer than 90,000 distinct CDR3 sequences; approximately 49% are singletons. Sequenced: blood. The origin of the receptors is a male donor with severe acne vulgaris. Each CDR3 is given with its conserved first and last residue. Each record gives: J gene, clone size, D gene, CDR3 length, V gene, CDR3 protein, CDR3 DNA. D genes are given only for firm matches. Size values are once, few and many counts, or a class for expanded clones, and some rows have none.

j_call: TRBJ1-1
clone_size: .
d_call: .
cdr3_length: 13
v_call: TRBV3-1
cdr3_aa: CASSQDLSTEAFF
cdr3_nt: TGTGCCAGCAGCCAAGATCTGTCGACTGAAGCTTTCTTT

j_call: TRBJ1-1
clone_size: .
d_call: .
cdr3_length: 13
v_call: TRBV25-1
cdr3_aa: CASSPSRWSEAFF
cdr3_nt: TGTGCCAGCAGTCCCTCTCGTTGGAGTGAAGCTTTCTTT

j_call: TRBJ1-1
clone_size: few
d_call: .
cdr3_length: 12
v_call: TRBV7-9
cdr3_aa: CASSFGLTGAFF
cdr3_nt: TGTGCCAGCAGCTTCGGTCTCACTGGAGCTTTCTTT

j_call: TRBJ2-1
clone_size: .
d_call: .
cdr3_length: 11
v_call: TRBV9
cdr3_aa: CASSAGWEQFF
cdr3_nt: TGTGCCAGCAGCGCCGGCTGGGAGCAGTTCTTC

j_call: TRBJ2-3
clone_size: many
d_call: TRBD2
cdr3_length: 15
v_call: TRBV5-6
cdr3_aa: CASSFGLVRTDTQYF
cdr3_nt: TGTGCCAGCAGCTTTGGACTAGTGAGGACAGATACGCAGTATTTT

j_call: TRBJ2-5
clone_size: .
d_call: .
cdr3_length: 14
v_call: TRBV24-1
cdr3_aa: CATSVPGIQETQYF
cdr3_nt: TGTGCCACCAGTGTCCCCGGGATTCAAGAGACCCAGTACTTC

j_call: TRBJ1-5
clone_size: many
d_call: TRBD1
cdr3_length: 14
v_call: TRBV20-1
cdr3_aa: CNTYSTGSNQPQHF
cdr3_nt: TGCAATACCTATTCGACAGGGAGCAATCAGCCCCAGCATTTT

j_call: TRBJ2-3
clone_size: many
d_call: TRBD2
cdr3_length: 19
v_call: TRBV24-1
cdr3_aa: CATSDLSGGGLHDTDTQYF
cdr3_nt: TGTGCCACCAGTGATTTGTCGGGAGGGGGGCTCCACGATACAGATACGCAGTATTTT

j_call: TRBJ2-2
clone_size: .
d_call: TRBD2
cdr3_length: 14
v_call: TRBV12-3/TRBV12-4
cdr3_aa: CASSFGLAGGELFF
cdr3_nt: TGTGCCAGCAGTTTCGGACTAGCGGGCGGGGAGCTGTTTTTT

j_call: TRBJ2-6
clone_size: many
d_call: TRBD1
cdr3_length: 16
v_call: TRBV7-9
cdr3_aa: CASSLTGGDGANVLTF
cdr3_nt: TGTGCCAGCAGCTTAACAGGGGGCGATGGGGCCAACGTCCTGACTTTC

j_call: TRBJ2-7
clone_size: .
d_call: .
cdr3_length: 16
v_call: TRBV7-2
cdr3_aa: CASSLGQGIPFYEQYF
cdr3_nt: TGTGCCAGCAGCCTGGGGCAGGGGATACCCTTCTACGAGCAGTACTTC

j_call: TRBJ1-3
clone_size: many
d_call: .
cdr3_length: 14
v_call: TRBV10-3
cdr3_aa: CAISSGGAGNTIYF
cdr3_nt: TGTGCCATCAGTTCGGGGGGGGCTGGAAACACCATATATTTT

j_call: TRBJ2-3
clone_size: .
d_call: .
cdr3_length: 16
v_call: TRBV6-5
cdr3_aa: CASRPSVPFRTDRQYF
cdr3_nt: TGTGCCAGCAGACCTAGCGTCCCGTTCCGCACAGATAGGCAGTATTTT

j_call: TRBJ1-2
clone_size: .
d_call: .
cdr3_length: 11
v_call: TRBV29-1
cdr3_aa: CSLEENYGYTF
cdr3_nt: TGCAGCCTAGAGGAGAACTATGGCTACACCTTC

j_call: TRBJ2-5
clone_size: few
d_call: .
cdr3_length: 16
v_call: TRBV27
cdr3_aa: CASSFEGSHYQETQYF
cdr3_nt: TGTGCCAGCAGTTTCGAGGGGAGCCACTACCAAGAGACCCAGTACTTC

j_call: TRBJ1-6
clone_size: .
d_call: .
cdr3_length: 15
v_call: TRBV20-1
cdr3_aa: CSARSEGFYNSPLHF
cdr3_nt: TGCAGTGCTAGGTCCGAGGGCTTCTATAATTCACCCCTCCACTTT

j_call: TRBJ2-7
clone_size: .
d_call: .
cdr3_length: 15
v_call: TRBV12-3/TRBV12-4
cdr3_aa: CASSSPTGPPREQYF
cdr3_nt: TGTGCCAGCAGTTCCCCGACAGGCCCCCCTCGGGAGCAGTACTTC

j_call: TRBJ2-2
clone_size: .
d_call: TRBD2
cdr3_length: 17
v_call: TRBV9
cdr3_aa: CASSELAGGEGAGELFF
cdr3_nt: TGTGCCAGCAGCGAACTAGCGGGAGGCGAGGGGGCCGGGGAGCTGTTTTTT

j_call: TRBJ2-5
clone_size: .
d_call: TRBD2
cdr3_length: 16
v_call: TRBV13
cdr3_aa: CASSLGTSGGQETQYF
cdr3_nt: TGTGCCAGCAGTCTCGGGACTAGCGGGGGCCAAGAGACCCAGTACTTC

j_call: TRBJ1-5
clone_size: many
d_call: .
cdr3_length: 12
v_call: TRBV28
cdr3_aa: CASGADRQPQHF
cdr3_nt: TGTGCCAGCGGGGCCGATCGGCAGCCCCAGCATTTT

j_call: TRBJ1-4
clone_size: medium-sized
d_call: .
cdr3_length: 17
v_call: TRBV7-8
cdr3_aa: CASSLVRTPWTNEKLFF
cdr3_nt: TGTGCCAGCAGCTTAGTGCGGACCCCTTGGACTAATGAAAAACTGTTTTTT

j_call: TRBJ2-2
clone_size: .
d_call: TRBD1
cdr3_length: 16
v_call: TRBV12-3/TRBV12-4
cdr3_aa: CASSPENRGHTGELFF
cdr3_nt: TGTGCCAGCAGTCCTGAAAACAGGGGCCACACCGGGGAGCTGTTTTTT

j_call: TRBJ2-1
clone_size: few
d_call: TRBD2
cdr3_length: 13
v_call: TRBV4-1
cdr3_aa: CASSQGGRNEQFF
cdr3_nt: TGCGCCAGCAGCCAGGGAGGGCGGAATGAGCAGTTCTTC

j_call: TRBJ2-3
clone_size: few
d_call: .
cdr3_length: 15
v_call: TRBV28
cdr3_aa: CASSRGTGVTDTQYF
cdr3_nt: TGTGCCAGCAGTAGGGGTACGGGAGTTACAGATACGCAGTATTTT

j_call: TRBJ2-1
clone_size: few
d_call: TRBD2
cdr3_length: 16
v_call: TRBV6-5
cdr3_aa: CASRKPGTSGNNEQFF
cdr3_nt: TGTGCCAGCCGAAAACCCGGGACTAGCGGAAACAATGAGCAGTTCTTC

j_call: TRBJ1-1
clone_size: .
d_call: .
cdr3_length: 13
v_call: TRBV7-9
cdr3_aa: CASSFRGQVHAFF
cdr3_nt: TGTGCCAGCAGCTTTAGGGGACAAGTGCATGCTTTCTTT

j_call: TRBJ2-7
clone_size: .
d_call: TRBD2
cdr3_length: 15
v_call: TRBV11-2
cdr3_aa: CASQRLAGVENEQYF
cdr3_nt: TGTGCCAGTCAGCGACTAGCGGGAGTCGAAAACGAGCAGTACTTC

j_call: TRBJ1-6
clone_size: many
d_call: TRBD1
cdr3_length: 13
v_call: TRBV20-1
cdr3_aa: CSARGQGTSPLHF
cdr3_nt: TGCAGTGCTAGAGGACAGGGGACTTCACCCCTCCACTTT

j_call: TRBJ2-3
clone_size: few
d_call: TRBD2
cdr3_length: 16
v_call: TRBV19
cdr3_aa: CASRERGSGSSDTQYF
cdr3_nt: TGTGCCAGCCGAGAGCGTGGTAGCGGGAGTTCGGATACGCAGTATTTT

j_call: TRBJ2-6
clone_size: .
d_call: .
cdr3_length: 16
v_call: TRBV5-1
cdr3_aa: CASSQGTTTGANVLTF
cdr3_nt: TGCGCCAGCAGCCAAGGGACGACCACTGGGGCCAACGTCCTGACTTTC

j_call: TRBJ2-7
clone_size: .
d_call: TRBD2
cdr3_length: 15
v_call: TRBV4-1
cdr3_aa: CASSQGSGRVYEQYF
cdr3_nt: TGCGCCAGCAGCCAAGGTAGCGGGAGGGTTTACGAGCAGTACTTC

j_call: TRBJ2-1
clone_size: .
d_call: TRBD2
cdr3_length: 16
v_call: TRBV28
cdr3_aa: CASSHPTWRGDNKQFF
cdr3_nt: TGTGCTAGCAGTCACCCGACTTGGCGGGGGGACAATAAGCAGTTCTTC

j_call: TRBJ2-7
clone_size: many
d_call: .
cdr3_length: 15
v_call: TRBV5-1
cdr3_aa: CASSLDTGFTYEQYF
cdr3_nt: TGCGCCAGCAGCTTGGATACAGGTTTTACCTACGAGCAGTACTTC

j_call: TRBJ2-7
clone_size: .
d_call: .
cdr3_length: 13
v_call: TRBV18
cdr3_aa: CASSPVGRHEQYF
cdr3_nt: TGTGCCAGCTCACCGGTAGGGAGACACGAGCAGTACTTC

j_call: TRBJ1-4
clone_size: .
d_call: TRBD1
cdr3_length: 14
v_call: TRBV27
cdr3_aa: CASSPGGRGGELFF
cdr3_nt: TGTGCCAGCAGTCCAGGGGGCAGGGGTGGAGAACTGTTTTTT

j_call: TRBJ2-2
clone_size: .
d_call: TRBD1
cdr3_length: 16
v_call: TRBV10-3
cdr3_aa: CATQREGTANTGELFF
cdr3_nt: TGTGCCACCCAGAGAGAAGGGACAGCTAACACCGGGGAGCTGTTTTTT

j_call: TRBJ2-7
clone_size: medium-sized
d_call: .
cdr3_length: 13
v_call: TRBV6-5
cdr3_aa: CASSYSGRGGQYF
cdr3_nt: TGTGCCAGCAGTTACTCAGGGCGGGGAGGGCAGTACTTC

j_call: TRBJ1-5
clone_size: .
d_call: .
cdr3_length: 15
v_call: TRBV7-2
cdr3_aa: CASSFTGFSNQPQHF
cdr3_nt: TGTGCCAGCAGCTTCACAGGGTTTAGCAATCAGCCCCAGCATTTT

j_call: TRBJ2-1
clone_size: many
d_call: .
cdr3_length: 16
v_call: TRBV24-1
cdr3_aa: CATSVTTGPPYNEQFF
cdr3_nt: TGTGCCACCAGTGTCACGACAGGACCACCTTACAATGAGCAGTTCTTC

j_call: TRBJ1-6
clone_size: many
d_call: TRBD1
cdr3_length: 17
v_call: TRBV2
cdr3_aa: CASRETGGWSYNSPLHF
cdr3_nt: TGTGCCAGCAGGGAGACAGGGGGCTGGTCCTATAATTCACCCCTCCACTTT

j_call: TRBJ2-7
clone_size: .
d_call: .
cdr3_length: 12
v_call: TRBV7-9
cdr3_aa: CASSLAGHEQYF
cdr3_nt: TGTGCCAGCAGCTTAGCCGGCCACGAGCAGTACTTC

j_call: TRBJ1-1
clone_size: many
d_call: .
cdr3_length: 13
v_call: TRBV19
cdr3_aa: CASSIPEGESAFF
cdr3_nt: TGTGCCAGTAGTATACCCGAAGGAGAGTCGGCTTTCTTT

j_call: TRBJ1-2
clone_size: few
d_call: TRBD1
cdr3_length: 17
v_call: TRBV13
cdr3_aa: CASSSYNPSTGVKGYTF
cdr3_nt: TGTGCCAGCAGCTCATACAACCCCTCGACAGGGGTAAAGGGCTACACCTTC

j_call: TRBJ2-1
clone_size: .
d_call: .
cdr3_length: 17
v_call: TRBV12-5
cdr3_aa: CASSLGQGAGVGDEQFF
cdr3_nt: TGTGCCAGCAGTCTGGGGCAGGGGGCGGGAGTAGGCGATGAGCAGTTCTTC

j_call: TRBJ2-2
clone_size: .
d_call: .
cdr3_length: 17
v_call: TRBV24-1
cdr3_aa: CAAGGAGLTADTGELFF
cdr3_nt: TGTGCCGCGGGCGGGGCGGGGCTGACGGCAGACACCGGGGAGCTGTTTTTT

j_call: TRBJ2-3
clone_size: .
d_call: .
cdr3_length: 14
v_call: TRBV19
cdr3_aa: CASSPSSSTDTQYF
cdr3_nt: TGTGCCAGTAGTCCTTCCTCGTCGACAGATACGCAGTATTTT